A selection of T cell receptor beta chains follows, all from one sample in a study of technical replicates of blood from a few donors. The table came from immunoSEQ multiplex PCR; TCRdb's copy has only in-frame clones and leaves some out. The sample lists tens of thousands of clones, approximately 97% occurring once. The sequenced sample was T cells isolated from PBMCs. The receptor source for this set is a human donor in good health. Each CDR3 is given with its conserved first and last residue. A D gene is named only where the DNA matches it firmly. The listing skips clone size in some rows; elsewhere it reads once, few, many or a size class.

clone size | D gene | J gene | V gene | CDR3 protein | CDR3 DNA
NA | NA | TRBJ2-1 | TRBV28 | CASSFGLYTYNEQFF | TGTGCCAGCAGTTTTGGACTTTATACCTACAATGAGCAGTTCTTC
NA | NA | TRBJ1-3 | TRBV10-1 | CASSDNPTGNTIYF | TGCGCCAGCAGCGACAATCCGACTGGAAACACCATATATTTT
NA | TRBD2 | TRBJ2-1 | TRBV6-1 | CASSEFGGGPNEQFF | TGTGCCAGCAGTGAATTTGGCGGGGGGCCTAATGAGCAGTTCTTC
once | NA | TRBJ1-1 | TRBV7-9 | CASSLGRSVNTEAFF | TGTGCCAGCAGCTTAGGGCGGTCAGTGAACACTGAAGCTTTCTTT
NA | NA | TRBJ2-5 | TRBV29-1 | CSVDLGALQETQYF | TGCAGCGTTGACCTAGGGGCTCTCCAAGAGACCCAGTACTTC
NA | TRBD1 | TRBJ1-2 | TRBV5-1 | CASSLGDRNYGYTF | TGCGCCAGCAGCTTGGGGGACAGGAACTATGGCTACACCTTC
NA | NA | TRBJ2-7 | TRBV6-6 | CASRGTVSSYEQYF | TGTGCCAGCAGGGGGACTGTCAGCTCCTACGAGCAGTACTTC
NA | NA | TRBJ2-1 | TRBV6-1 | CASRGQSAYNEQFF | TGTGCCAGCAGAGGACAGTCTGCCTACAATGAGCAGTTCTTC
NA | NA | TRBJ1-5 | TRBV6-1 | CASLQNSNQPQHF | TGTGCCAGCCTACAGAATAGCAATCAGCCCCAGCATTTT
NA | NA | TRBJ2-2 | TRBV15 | CATSRDYNTGELFF | TGTGCCACCAGCCGTGACTACAACACCGGGGAGCTGTTTTTT
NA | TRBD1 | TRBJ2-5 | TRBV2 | CASSAQDRGVHNQETQYF | TGTGCCAGCAGTGCTCAGGACAGGGGAGTACATAACCAAGAGACCCAGTACTTC
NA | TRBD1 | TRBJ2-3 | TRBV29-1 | CSLRSGTVTTDTQYF | TGCAGCCTGCGTTCCGGGACAGTGACCACAGATACGCAGTATTTT
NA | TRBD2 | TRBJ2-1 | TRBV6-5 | CASSYSRGGFANEQFF | TGTGCCAGCAGTTACTCTCGGGGGGGGTTTGCCAATGAGCAGTTCTTC
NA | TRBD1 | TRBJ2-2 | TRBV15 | CATSRVLGQGLTGELFF | TGTGCCACCAGCAGAGTTTTAGGACAGGGATTAACCGGGGAGCTGTTTTTT
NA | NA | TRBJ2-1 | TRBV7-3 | CASSPQTGSSYNEQFF | TGTGCCAGCAGCCCCCAAACAGGCAGCTCCTACAATGAGCAGTTCTTC
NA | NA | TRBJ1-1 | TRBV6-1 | CASSAGPEAFF | TGTGCCAGCAGTGCTGGGCCTGAAGCTTTCTTT
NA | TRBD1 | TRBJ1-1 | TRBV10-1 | CASSRQGGMNTEAFF | TGCGCCAGCAGTCGACAGGGCGGAATGAACACTGAAGCTTTCTTT
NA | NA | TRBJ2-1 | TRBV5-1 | CASSLGAQLGYSEQFF | TGCGCCAGCAGCTTGGGGGCCCAACTAGGGTACAGTGAGCAGTTCTTC
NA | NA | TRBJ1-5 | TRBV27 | CASSLFQGQPQHF | TGTGCCAGCAGTTTATTCCAGGGGCAGCCCCAGCATTTT
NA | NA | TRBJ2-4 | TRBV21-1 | CASSRGQGIFPAKNIQYF | TGTGCCAGCAGCAGGGGACAGGGAATTTTTCCAGCCAAAAACATTCAGTACTTC
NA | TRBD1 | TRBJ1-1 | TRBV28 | CASSLDTRDRGWNTEAFF | TGTGCCAGCAGCCTTGACACCCGGGACAGAGGGTGGAACACTGAAGCTTTCTTT
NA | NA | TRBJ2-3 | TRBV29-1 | CSVESGLRVRNTDTQYF | TGCAGCGTTGAAAGTGGTCTACGGGTTAGGAACACAGATACGCAGTATTTT
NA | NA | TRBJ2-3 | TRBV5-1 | CASSWETDTQYF | TGCGCCAGCAGCTGGGAGACAGATACGCAGTATTTT
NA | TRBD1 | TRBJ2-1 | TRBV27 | CASSPSSWDRDFDEQFF | TGTGCCAGCAGTCCCTCTTCTTGGGACAGGGATTTCGATGAGCAGTTCTTC
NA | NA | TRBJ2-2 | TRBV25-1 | CASSERTVNTGELFF | TGTGCCAGCAGTGAACGGACAGTCAACACCGGGGAGCTGTTTTTT
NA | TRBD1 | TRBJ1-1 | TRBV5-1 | CASSAGGQGDEAFF | TGCGCCAGCAGCGCCGGAGGACAGGGGGATGAAGCTTTCTTT
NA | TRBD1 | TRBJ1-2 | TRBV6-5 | CASRSFDREEDGYTF | TGTGCCAGCAGATCGTTTGACAGGGAAGAGGATGGCTACACCTTC
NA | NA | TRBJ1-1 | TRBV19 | CASSRQGSPNTEAFF | TGTGCCAGTAGTAGGCAGGGGTCCCCAAACACTGAAGCTTTCTTT
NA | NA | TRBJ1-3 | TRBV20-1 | CSAKLGNTIYF | TGCAGTGCTAAACTTGGAAACACCATATATTTT
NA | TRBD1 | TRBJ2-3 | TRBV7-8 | CASSSASGQVGDTQYF | TGTGCCAGCAGCTCTGCCTCGGGACAGGTTGGAGATACGCAGTATTTT
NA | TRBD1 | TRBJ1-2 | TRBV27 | CASSRTGAYGYTF | TGTGCCAGCAGTCGGACAGGGGCCTATGGCTACACCTTC
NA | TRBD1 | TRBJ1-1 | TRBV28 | CASKTGQPYTEAFF | TGTGCCAGCAAGACGGGACAGCCTTACACTGAAGCTTTCTTT
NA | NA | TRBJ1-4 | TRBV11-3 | CASSLETTGKLFF | TGTGCCAGCAGCTTAGAAACGACGGGTAAACTGTTTTTT
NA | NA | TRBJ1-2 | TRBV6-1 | CASNGNYGYTF | TGTGCCAGCAACGGTAACTATGGCTACACCTTC
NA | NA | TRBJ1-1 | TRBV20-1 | CSAPGDTEAFF | TGCAGTGCTCCCGGGGACACTGAAGCTTTCTTT
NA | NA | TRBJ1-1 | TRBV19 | CASLRGYGYPTEAFF | TGTGCCAGCCTCAGGGGTTATGGGTATCCCACTGAAGCTTTCTTT
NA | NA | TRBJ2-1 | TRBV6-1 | CASSESRNEQFF | TGTGCCAGCAGTGAATCCAGGAATGAGCAGTTCTTC
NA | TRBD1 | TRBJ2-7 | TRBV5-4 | CASSRSTTGAEDEQYF | TGTGCCAGCAGCCGCTCTACGACAGGGGCTGAAGACGAGCAGTACTTC
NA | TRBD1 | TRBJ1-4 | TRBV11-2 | CASSLERTGYMGIF | TGTGCCAGCAGCTTAGAACGGACAGGGTACATGGGGATTTTT